This record concerns one TCR beta chain sequence. The data stem from a study of shared clonotypes between healthy human individuals. Study background: Every donor yielded three CD4 naive, three CD4 memory, two CD8 naive and one CD8 memory plate.

Per the germline V gene, CDR1 is SGHVS and CDR2 is FQNEAQ. Trimming left V 2 bases short and J 4 bases short, with 6 bases between. The CDR3 is 13 amino acids. Researchers ran the assay at a deep level. Investigators spread the genomic DNA of each subset evenly over several immunoSEQ plates. This table comes from immunoSEQ multiplex PCR, and its TCRdb copy is limited to in-frame clones, with some not included. The sample lists around 600,000 clones; 85% to 95% were seen once. CD45RO-negative cells were positively selected for CCR7, leaving out terminally differentiated effector memory CD45RA+ cells. J is TRBJ1-5 and V is TRBV7-8; D is possibly TRBD1 (5 bases). This sequence originates from a woman between 25 and 40 years old in good health. The sequenced sample consisted of naive CD8+ T cells sorted from blood. CDR3 residues: CASSLPGNQPQHF. DNA of the CDR3: TGTGCCAGCAGCTTACCAGGGAATCAGCCCCAGCATTTT.